These T cell receptor beta chains were read from a single sample in a study of blood T cell repertoires in COVID-19. Some clones are missing from TCRdb's copy, which holds only in-frame ones; the method was immunoSEQ multiplex PCR. The profile covers about 350,000 clones, with around nine tenths appearing a single time and 0.95% to 1.1% taken by the ten largest. The sample comprised PBMCs or T cells enriched from blood (not recorded which). Source of these receptors: a woman in her 30s who had been exposed to COVID-19. The CDR3 runs from the conserved cysteine through the conserved F or W. D genes are given only for firm matches. Clone size is given for some rows only: seen once, a few or many times, or a class if the clone is expanded.

D	J	V	size	CDR3	DNA
-	TRBJ1-2	TRBV2	-	CASGPRLYGYTF	TGTGCCAGCGGGCCCCGCCTCTATGGCTACACCTTC
-	TRBJ1-2	TRBV12-3/TRBV12-4	-	CASIPAVRGGYTF	TGTGCCAGCATTCCGGCCGTCCGGGGTGGCTACACCTTC
-	TRBJ1-5	TRBV2	-	CASSESASRAGDQPQHF	TGTGCCAGCAGTGAATCAGCCTCGCGTGCAGGGGATCAGCCCCAGCATTTT
TRBD1	TRBJ1-6	TRBV30	-	CAWDPGQGDSPLHF	TGTGCCTGGGACCCGGGACAGGGGGATTCACCCCTCCACTTT
TRBD1	TRBJ2-5	TRBV6-5	-	CASSARGLETQYF	TGTGCCAGCAGCGCCAGGGGGTTGGAGACCCAGTACTTC
-	TRBJ1-2	TRBV19	-	CASSPNRAGYTF	TGTGCCAGTAGTCCCAACAGGGCTGGCTACACCTTC
-	TRBJ2-5	TRBV19	-	CASRERSSQETQYF	TGTGCCAGTAGAGAAAGGAGCTCCCAAGAGACCCAGTACTTC
TRBD2	TRBJ2-3	TRBV6-6	once	CASSPDGTSGAFGTQYF	TGTGCCAGCAGTCCAGATGGGACTAGCGGGGCCTTTGGTACGCAGTATTTT
TRBD1	TRBJ1-4	TRBV4-1	-	CASSQDGTGWEKLFF	TGCGCCAGCAGCCAAGACGGGACAGGGTGGGAAAAACTGTTTTTT
TRBD1	TRBJ1-1	TRBV9	once	CASSVAGGFSEAFF	TGTGCCAGCAGCGTAGCAGGGGGTTTCTCTGAAGCTTTCTTT
-	TRBJ2-7	TRBV7-6	few	CASSFSGLHYEQYF	TGTGCCAGCAGTTTCTCAGGGTTGCACTACGAGCAGTACTTC
-	TRBJ2-7	TRBV4-1	-	CASSQGSRGTVLDEQYF	TGCGCCAGCAGCCAAGGCTCTCGGGGGACAGTCCTCGACGAGCAGTACTTC
-	TRBJ1-2	TRBV28	-	CASSLGGQDYGYTF	TGTGCCAGCAGCCTGGGGGGGCAGGACTATGGCTACACCTTC
TRBD2	TRBJ2-4	TRBV29-1	-	CSVGIAGGHAKNIQYF	TGCAGCGTGGGGATAGCGGGAGGTCATGCCAAAAACATTCAGTACTTC
-	TRBJ2-1	TRBV5-5	once	CASSGQPFGDEQFF	TGTGCCAGTAGTGGGCAGCCGTTCGGCGATGAGCAGTTCTTC
-	TRBJ1-4	TRBV5-1	-	CASRVGGGNEKLFF	TGCGCCAGCAGAGTGGGGGGAGGTAATGAAAAACTGTTTTTT
-	TRBJ1-2	TRBV28	-	CASGGTNYGYTF	TGTGCCAGCGGCGGGACCAACTATGGCTACACCTTC
TRBD2	TRBJ2-5	TRBV6-1	-	CASSAKTSGRVETQYF	TGTGCCAGCAGTGCCAAGACTAGCGGGAGGGTCGAGACCCAGTACTTC
TRBD1	TRBJ2-5	TRBV28	-	CAGSGTGSVTQYF	TGTGCCGGCTCTGGGACAGGATCGGTGACCCAGTACTTC
TRBD2	TRBJ2-1	TRBV29-1	-	CSVGAGLALSYNEQFF	TGCAGCGTTGGAGCGGGACTAGCGCTATCCTACAATGAGCAGTTCTTC
TRBD2	TRBJ2-5	TRBV3-1/TRBV3-2	-	CASSQAEWTSGQETQYF	TGTGCCAGCAGCCAAGCCGAATGGACTAGCGGGCAAGAGACCCAGTACTTC
TRBD1	TRBJ2-7	TRBV6-5	-	CASSYGQACYEQYF	TGTGCCAGCAGTTACGGACAGGCCTGCTACGAGCAGTACTTC
TRBD1	TRBJ2-4	TRBV24-1	-	CATSDSGTGINIQYF	TGTGCCACCAGTGATTCAGGGACAGGGATAAACATTCAGTACTTC
-	TRBJ1-2	TRBV7-3	-	CASSLGGWLYGYTF	TGTGCCAGCAGCTTAGGGGGGTGGCTCTATGGCTACACCTTC
-	TRBJ2-7	TRBV10-2	-	CASSESPMAGRILNEQYF	TGCGCCAGCAGTGAGTCCCCCATGGCAGGAAGAATCCTAAACGAGCAGTACTTC
-	TRBJ2-7	TRBV14	-	CASSQATGHLTRTYEQYF	TGTGCCAGCAGCCAAGCGACGGGACACCTAACACGCACCTACGAGCAGTACTTC
-	TRBJ1-1	TRBV10-3	-	CAISGGVGTEAFF	TGTGCCATCAGTGGGGGGGTGGGCACTGAAGCTTTCTTT
-	TRBJ2-1	TRBV28	-	CASSLTRGEQFF	TGTGCCAGCAGTTTAACGCGGGGAGAGCAGTTCTTC
TRBD1	TRBJ2-2	TRBV6-6	-	CASSWDRETGELFF	TGTGCCAGCAGTTGGGACAGAGAGACCGGGGAGCTGTTTTTT